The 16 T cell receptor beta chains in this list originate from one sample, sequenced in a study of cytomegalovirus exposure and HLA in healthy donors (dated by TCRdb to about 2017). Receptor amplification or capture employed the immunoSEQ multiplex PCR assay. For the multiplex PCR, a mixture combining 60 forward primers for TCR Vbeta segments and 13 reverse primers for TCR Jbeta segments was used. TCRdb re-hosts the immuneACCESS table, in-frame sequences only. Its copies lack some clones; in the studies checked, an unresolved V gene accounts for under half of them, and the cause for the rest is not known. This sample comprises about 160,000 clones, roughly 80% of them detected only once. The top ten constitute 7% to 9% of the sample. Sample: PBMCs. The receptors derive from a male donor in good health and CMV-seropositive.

The CDR3 coding sequence is TGTGCCAGCAGCTCGGGAATTTATAATTCACCCCTCCACTTT. Amino acids: CASSSGIYNSPLHF. The chain is built from TRBV7-8 and TRBJ1-6; D ambiguous. This CDR3 comprises 14 residues. Per the germline V gene, CDR1 is SGHVS and CDR2 is FQNEAQ. V shed 4 bases and J shed 4 bases, with 8 bases lying between them.

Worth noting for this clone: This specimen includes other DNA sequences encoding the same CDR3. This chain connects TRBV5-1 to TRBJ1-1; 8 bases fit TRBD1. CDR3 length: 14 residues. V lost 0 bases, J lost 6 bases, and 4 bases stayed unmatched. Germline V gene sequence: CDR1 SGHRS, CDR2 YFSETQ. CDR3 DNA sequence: TGCGCCAGCAGCTTGGCCGGACAGGGCGCTGAAGCTTTCTTT. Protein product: CASSLAGQGAEAFF. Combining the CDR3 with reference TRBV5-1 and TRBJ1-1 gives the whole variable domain KAGVTQTPRYLIKTRGQQVTLSCSPISGHRSVSWYQQTPGQGLQFLFEYFSETQRNKGNFPGRFSGRQFSNSRSEMNVSTLELGDSALYLCASSLAGQGAEAFFGQGTRLTVV.

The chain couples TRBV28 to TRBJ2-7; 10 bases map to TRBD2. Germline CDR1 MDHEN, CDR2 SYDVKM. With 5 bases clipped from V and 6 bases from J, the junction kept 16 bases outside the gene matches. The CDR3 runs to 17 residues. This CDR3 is CASSRPGASGSFGEQYF. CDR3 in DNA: TGTGCCAGCAGTCGACCCGGCGCTAGCGGGAGTTTTGGCGAGCAGTACTTC.

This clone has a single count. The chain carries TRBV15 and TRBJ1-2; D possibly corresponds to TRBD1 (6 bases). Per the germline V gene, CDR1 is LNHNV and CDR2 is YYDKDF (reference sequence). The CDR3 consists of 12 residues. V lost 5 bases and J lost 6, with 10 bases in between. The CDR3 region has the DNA TGTGCCACCAGCTCACAGGGAGATGGCTACACCTTC. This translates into CATSSQGDGYTF.

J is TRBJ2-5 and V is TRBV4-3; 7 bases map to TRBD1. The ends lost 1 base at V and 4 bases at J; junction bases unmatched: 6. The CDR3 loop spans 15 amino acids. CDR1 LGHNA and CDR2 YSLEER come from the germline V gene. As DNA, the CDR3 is TGCGCCAGCAGCCAAGCCACAGGGGACGTAGAGACCCAGTACTTC. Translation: CASSQATGDVETQYF.

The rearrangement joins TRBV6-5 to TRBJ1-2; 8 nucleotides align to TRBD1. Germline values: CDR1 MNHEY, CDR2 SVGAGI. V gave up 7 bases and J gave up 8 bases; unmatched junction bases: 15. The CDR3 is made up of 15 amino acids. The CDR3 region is CASTKQQGVIGGYTF. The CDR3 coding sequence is TGTGCCAGCACCAAACAACAGGGGGTCATAGGAGGCTACACCTTC.

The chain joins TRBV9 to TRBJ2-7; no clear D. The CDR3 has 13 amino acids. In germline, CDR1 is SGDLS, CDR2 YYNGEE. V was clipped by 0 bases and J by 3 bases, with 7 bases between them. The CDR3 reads CASSVDGYYEQYF. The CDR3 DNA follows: TGTGCCAGCAGCGTAGACGGGTACTACGAGCAGTACTTC.

DNA for the CDR3: TGTGCTAGTGGTTTGGTTGTTAGCGAGGGCACCGGGGAGCTGTTTTTT. Translation gives CASGLVVSEGTGELFF. The chain employs TRBV12-5 and TRBJ2-2, with D perhaps matching TRBD2 (5 bases). Germline CDR1 and CDR2: LGHNT and FRNRAP. The CDR3 sequence is 16 residues long. V lost 0 bases to trimming and J lost 4 bases, with 12 bases between them.

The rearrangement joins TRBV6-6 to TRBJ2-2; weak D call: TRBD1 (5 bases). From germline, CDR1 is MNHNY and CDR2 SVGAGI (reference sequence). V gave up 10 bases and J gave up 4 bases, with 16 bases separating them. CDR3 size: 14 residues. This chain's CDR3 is CATQSGQVTGELFF. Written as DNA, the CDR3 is TGTGCCACACAATCAGGGCAGGTCACCGGGGAGCTGTTTTTT.

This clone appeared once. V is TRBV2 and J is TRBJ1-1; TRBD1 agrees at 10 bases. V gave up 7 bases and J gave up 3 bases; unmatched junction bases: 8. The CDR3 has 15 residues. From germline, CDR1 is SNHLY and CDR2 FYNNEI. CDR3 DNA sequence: TGTGCCAGCAAGGACAGGGGGAGATATGACACTGAAGCTTTCTTT. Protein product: CASKDRGRYDTEAFF.

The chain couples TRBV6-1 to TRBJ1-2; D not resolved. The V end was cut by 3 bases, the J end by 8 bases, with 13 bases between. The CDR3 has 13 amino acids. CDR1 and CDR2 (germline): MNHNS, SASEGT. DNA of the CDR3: TGTGCCAGCAGTGAGGGAGCGGAAGGCGGCTACACCTTC. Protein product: CASSEGAEGGYTF.

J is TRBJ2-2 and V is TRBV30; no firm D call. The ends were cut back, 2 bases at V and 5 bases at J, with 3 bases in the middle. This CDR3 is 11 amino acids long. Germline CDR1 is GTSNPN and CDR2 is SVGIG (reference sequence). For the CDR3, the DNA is TGTGCCTGGAGTTCTACCGGGGAGCTGTTTTTT. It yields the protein CAWSSTGELFF.

This chain's CDR3 is CASSSGGMNTEAFF. CDR3 bases: TGTGCCAGCAGCTCAGGGGGAATGAACACTGAAGCTTTCTTT. V usage is TRBV11-3 and J usage is TRBJ1-1, with 7 bases identical to TRBD1. V shed 4 bases and J 0 bases; nucleotides not matched to a gene: 2. This CDR3 has 14 amino acids. Germline V gives CDR1 SGHNT, CDR2 YENEEA.

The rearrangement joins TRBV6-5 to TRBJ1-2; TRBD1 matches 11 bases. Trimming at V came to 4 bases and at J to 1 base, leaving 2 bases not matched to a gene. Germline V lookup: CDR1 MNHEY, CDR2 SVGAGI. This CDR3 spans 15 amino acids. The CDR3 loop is CASSLGTGGNYGYTF. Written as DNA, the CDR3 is TGTGCCAGCAGTTTAGGGACAGGGGGTAACTATGGCTACACCTTC.

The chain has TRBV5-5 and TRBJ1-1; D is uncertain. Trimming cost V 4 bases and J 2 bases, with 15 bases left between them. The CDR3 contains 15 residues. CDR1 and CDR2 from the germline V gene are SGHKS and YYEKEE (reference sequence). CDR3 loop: CASSLHSGRNTEAFF. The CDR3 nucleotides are TGTGCCAGCAGCCTACATTCGGGGAGAAACACTGAAGCTTTCTTT.

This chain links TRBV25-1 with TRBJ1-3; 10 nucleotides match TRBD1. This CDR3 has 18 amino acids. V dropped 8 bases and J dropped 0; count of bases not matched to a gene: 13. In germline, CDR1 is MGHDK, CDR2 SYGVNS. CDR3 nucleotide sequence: TGTGCCAGCGGAGACAGGGGGCCAGACCTCTGCTCTGGAAACACCATATATTTT. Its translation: CASGDRGPDLCSGNTIYF.